The 7 T cell receptor beta chains in this list originate from one sample, sequenced in a study of cytomegalovirus exposure and HLA in healthy donors. Both 60 Vbeta primers and 13 Jbeta primers went into the PCR. TCRdb's copy holds only in-frame clones and misses some; the assay was immunoSEQ multiplex PCR. Of around 150,000 clones in the sample, 75% to 90% were seen once. Sequencing was performed on PBMCs. These receptors were collected from a woman between 18 and 29 years old in good health and CMV-seronegative.

The rearrangement uses TRBV9 and TRBJ2-3; D unresolved. The CDR3 runs to 13 residues. V lost 0 bases and J 6 bases, leaving 8 bases between the germline ends. CDR1 is SGDLS, CDR2 YYNGEE, per germline. In nucleotides, the CDR3 is TGTGCCAGCAGCGTAGAGACCGGGGATACGCAGTATTTT. Its protein is CASSVETGDTQYF.

The V call is TRBV28, the J call TRBJ1-2, with D possibly being TRBD1 (5 bases). V lost 3 bases to trimming and J lost 4 bases, with 9 bases between them. Germline V gene data show CDR1 as MDHEN and CDR2 as SYDVKM. The CDR3 spans 13 residues. CDR3 sequence (DNA): TGTGCCAGCAGTTTCCCAGGGCGCTATGGCTACACCTTC. Amino acids: CASSFPGRYGYTF.

This chain joins TRBV5-4 and TRBJ2-7; 8 bases align to TRBD2. Unmatched junction bases numbered 6, after V lost 0 bases and J lost 4 bases. CDR1 and CDR2 from the germline V gene are SGHNT and YYREEE (reference sequence). CDR3 length: 15 amino acids. The chain's CDR3 is CASSLAPGGPYEQYF. The CDR3 nucleotides are TGTGCCAGCAGCTTGGCTCCGGGAGGGCCTTACGAGCAGTACTTC. Looking up the rest from reference TRBV5-4 and TRBJ2-7 gives the full variable domain: ETGVTQSPTHLIKTRGQQVTLRCSSQSGHNTVSWYQQALGQGPQFIFQYYREEENGRGNFPPRFSGLQFPNYSSELNVNALELDDSALYLCASSLAPGGPYEQYFGPGTRLTVT.

The rearrangement uses TRBV6-1 and TRBJ2-1; 9 bases line up with TRBD2. The CDR3 spans 15 residues. The V gene end was trimmed by 4 bases and the J gene end by 7 bases; junction bases not matched to a gene: 8. Looked up from germline, CDR1 is MNHNS and CDR2 is SASEGT. This CDR3 is CASSVASSGSNEQFF. CDR3 nucleotide sequence: TGTGCCAGCAGTGTGGCGAGTAGCGGGAGTAATGAGCAGTTCTTC.

The V and J genes are TRBV11-2 and TRBJ2-7; possible D gene TRBD2, 5 bases. Trimming stripped 2 bases from V and 3 bases from J, with 14 bases between. CDR3 length: 15 residues. From germline, CDR1 is SGHAT and CDR2 FQNNGV. DNA of the CDR3: TGTGCCAGCAGCTTACGGTGGGCCGAGGGCTACGAGCAGTACTTC. This sequence encodes CASSLRWAEGYEQYF.

The chain links TRBV2 to TRBJ2-4, with D possibly TRBD1 on 5 matching bases. The CDR3 extends over 16 amino acids. Germline CDR1 is SNHLY and CDR2 is FYNNEI. V lost 8 bases and J lost 0, with 17 bases in between. CDR3 nucleotides: TGTGCCAGCTACCCGGCAGGGAATATAGCCAAAAACATTCAGTACTTC. Its protein is CASYPAGNIAKNIQYF.

This clone was counted a single time. This sequence joins TRBV6-1 and TRBJ1-6; D is perhaps TRBD1 (5 bases). From germline, CDR1 is MNHNS and CDR2 SASEGT. The CDR3 length is 17 residues. The V end was cut by 0 bases, the J end by 3 bases, with 12 bases between. The CDR3 DNA follows: TGTGCCAGCAGTGAAGCGGGGGGAGCTTACTATAATTCACCCCTCCACTTT. Translating it yields CASSEAGGAYYNSPLHF.